The T cell receptor beta chain described here comes from a study of cytomegalovirus exposure and HLA in healthy donors. Notes on the study in general: Trimming of TCR beta V- and J-genes showed a link, identified in a later analysis, to a missense DCLRE1C variant.

At sampling all donors were nominally healthy, likely with unrecorded immune exposures. The primer mix had 60 Vbeta and 13 Jbeta primers. Sequencing used immunoSEQ multiplex PCR; TCRdb keeps in-frame clones, though not all of them. The sample lists approximately 120,000 clones; 10% to 13% were seen once. Germline assignment: CDR1 ENHRY and CDR2 SYGVKD. J lost 0 bases, V lost 2 bases, and 2 bases had no gene match. The CDR3 consists of 16 residues. With respect to this clone: Its antigen is not known.

The sequenced material came from PBMCs. The V gene is TRBV10-3, the J gene TRBJ1-4; 8 positions agree with TRBD1. The TCR sequence derives from a woman under 30 in good health and CMV-seropositive. The CDR3 nucleotides read TGTGCCATCAGTGAGACAGGGGGATCAACTAATGAAAAACTGTTTTTT. As protein: CAISETGGSTNEKLFF.